The clone carrying this T cell receptor beta chain was detected many times. Indicated time point: newly diagnosed GD, antithyroid drugs for less than 3 months. TCR sequences were obtained from RNA taken from PBMCs. These data belong to a study of regulatory T cells in long-lasting Graves disease. According to the study, TCR beta libraries were built with iRepertoire HTBI primers and CDR3-region Arm-PCR. One entry per CDR3 protein, called by TCRdb with MiXCR from the multiplex PCR reads. The table lists 540,000 or so distinct CDR3 sequences, approximately 12% of them singletons. From germline, CDR1 is MDHEN and CDR2 SYDVKM. The V end lost 6 bases, the J end lost 6 bases, and 11 bases lay between the germline ends. This CDR3 is built from 12 residues. This sample also appeared in a second study, on T cells in Graves' hyperthyroidism and ophthalmopathy. According to that study: The study used the HTBI primer set for a first-round RT-PCR of the TCR CDR3.

This receptor was obtained from a man aged 25 to 40 with Graves disease. V usage is TRBV28 and J usage is TRBJ1-2; D not resolved. Sequenced here: peripheral blood mononuclear cells (PBMCs), sampled at new diagnosis, from a patient treated with antithyroid drugs. The CDR3 DNA sequence: TGTGCCAGCAGCACGATCGGGGATGGCTACACCTTC. Residues: CASSTIGDGYTF.